This TCR beta chain came from a study of T-cell reconstitution after alpha-beta-depleted transplantation in children. This clonotype has more than one count but fewer than ten. Germline CDR1 is SGHRS and CDR2 is YFSETQ. V dropped 4 bases and J dropped 7 bases, with 27 bases sitting between them. The CDR3 has 17 residues. TCRbeta library preparation incorporated unique molecular identifiers. TCRdb re-derived calls from the PCR reads in MiXCR, one entry per CDR3 protein. The sample contains around 410,000 distinct CDR3 sequences, 9.5% to 13% of which appear only once. The receptor was derived from a human donor who donated a stem cell graft to a child with acute myeloid leukemia. The V call is TRBV5-1, the J call TRBJ2-7; D might be TRBD1 (6 bases). The material was PBMCs from the stem cell graft donor, obtained from the stem cell graft. The CDR3 coding sequence is TGCGCCAGCAGCCGTCCTACCGGGACAAAAGACCCGGGGGAGCAGTACTTC. This sequence encodes CASSRPTGTKDPGEQYF.